Below, 29 T cell receptor beta chains from the same sample are listed, as sequenced in a study of tumor-infiltrating lymphocytes in primary liver carcinoma. Each 20-30 mg portion of unsorted bulk tissue served as the source for co-extraction of RNA and DNA. Using a constant-region primer together with ProtoScript II reverse transcriptase, TCR beta cDNA was made from about 500 ng of total RNA. Amplification in three nested multiplex PCR rounds with slightly modified ARM-PCR gave rise to TCR beta libraries. Amplification in the first two PCR rounds was performed using TRBV1-TRBV30 forward primers and a C-beta reverse primer for around 11 cycles each. TCRdb re-called the multiplex PCR reads through MiXCR, storing one row per CDR3 protein. The sample carries approximately 40,000 distinct CDR3 sequences, around 74% recorded once. Specimen: liver tumor tissue from sampling region 4. Subset meaning: tumor region T4, right-lateral pole. The source of these receptors is a middle-aged man with primary liver carcinoma and hepatitis B virus infection.

Details on this clonotype: Mismatch with germline at one junction end may stem from a read error. The CDR3 DNA follows: TGTGCCAGCAGTGCCGTAGCGGAATGCGTAAACAATGAGCAGTTATTC. It is translated as CASSAVAECVNNEQLF. The V and J genes are TRBV14 and TRBJ2-1, with D perhaps matching TRBD2 (6 bases). The germline V gene encodes CDR1 SGHDN and CDR2 FVKESK. The CDR3 is 16 residues long.

Within the sample, this clonotype is medium-sized (0.01 to 0.1%). The rearrangement links TRBV12-3 or TRBV12-4 to TRBJ2-5; D possibly corresponds to TRBD2 (5 bases). The CDR3 has 13 residues. V was cut by 8 bases and J by 4 bases, with 14 bases left in between. The CDR3 region is CASGEGPRETQYF. The CDR3 DNA is TGTGCCAGCGGAGAGGGCCCCAGAGAGACCCAGTACTTC.

As regards this clonotype: An end of the junction does not agree with germline; a read error may underlie this. V gene TRBV6-6 combines with J gene TRBJ1-6; 9 positions agree with TRBD1. CDR3 length: 15 residues. The germline CDR1 and CDR2 sequences are MNHNY and SVGAGI (reference sequence). CDR3 DNA: TGTGCCAGCATTTTCGGGACAGGGCGCAATTCACCCCTCCATTTT. Its translation is CASIFGTGRNSPLHF.

This clonotype was observed many times. The V gene is TRBV18, the J gene TRBJ1-5; 12 positions match TRBD1. The CDR3 sequence is 17 residues long. The trim removed 2 bases at V and 3 bases at J, leaving 5 bases unmatched. The germline CDR1 and CDR2 sequences are KGHSH and LQKENI. This CDR3 reads CASSPVGTGGPNQPQHF. CDR3 coding DNA: TGTGCCAGCTCACCAGTCGGGACAGGGGGCCCCAATCAGCCCCAGCATTTT.

About this clonotype: An end of the junction differs from the germline gene, which may be a read error. The chain carries TRBV6-2 or TRBV6-3 and TRBJ1-1, with a possible D match to TRBD1 (5 bases). CDR3 length equals 11 residues. Germline V lookup: CDR1 MNHEY, CDR2 SVGEGT. The CDR3 here is CTSSSAGPVFF. The CDR3 bases are TGTACCAGCAGTTCTGCAGGGCCGGTTTTCTTT.

Of note for this clonotype: Because the CDR3 is missing its conserved closing phenylalanine or tryptophan, this is likely a read error. The chain carries TRBV11-2 and TRBJ2-5, with 7 bases lining up with TRBD1. This CDR3 region has 15 residues. CDR1 is SGHAT and CDR2 is FQNNGV in the germline V gene. Written as DNA, the CDR3 is TGTGCCAGTAGCTTAATAGGGGGCAAGGGAGTGACCCAGTACTTG. Amino acids: CASSLIGGKGVTQYL.

Worth noting for this clonotype: This likely comes from a read error, as the CDR3 has no conserved phenylalanine or tryptophan at its end. The rearrangement uses TRBV10-3 and TRBJ2-2, with D unresolved. The CDR3 contains 16 residues. CDR1 is ENHRY, CDR2 SYGVKD, per germline. V lost 3 bases and J lost 0, with 11 bases in between. The DNA for the CDR3 is TGTGCCATCAGTGAATCCAAAGGGCCGAACACCGGGGAGCTGTTTCTT. It yields the protein CAISESKGPNTGELFL.

This clonotype came up a few times. With a much larger clone just one base away, this may be a read error. The rearrangement uses TRBV19 and TRBJ2-3; D unclear. The CDR3 spans 14 residues. Germline V gene sequence: CDR1 LNHDA, CDR2 SQIVND (reference sequence). The CDR3 nucleotides are TGTGCCAGTAGTATAGCCCCGGAAACAGATATGCAGTATTTT. This codes for CASSIAPETDMQYF.

Concerning this clonotype: The junction departs from the called germline gene at one end, perhaps through a read error. The V call is TRBV11-1, the J call TRBJ2-3; weak D call: TRBD2 (5 bases). This CDR3 contains 15 residues. CDR1 is SGHAT, CDR2 FQDESV, per germline (reference sequence). The CDR3 nucleotides read TGTGCCGGCAGTTTGCAGAGGGAAAGCACAGATACGCAGTATTTT. Translation gives CAGSLQRESTDTQYF.

This clonotype ranks as large (0.1 to 1%). The V gene is TRBV29-1, the J gene TRBJ2-5, with D tentatively TRBD1 (6 bases). The V end was cut by 8 bases, the J end by 2 bases, with 18 bases between. In germline, CDR1 is SQVTM, CDR2 ANQGSEA. This CDR3 has 14 residues. CDR3 region: CSFRTASFQETQYF. CDR3 nucleotide sequence: TGCAGCTTTAGGACAGCATCGTTTCAAGAGACCCAGTACTTC.

Concerning this clonotype itself: Just one base apart from a much larger clone, this may be a read error. The chain employs TRBV11-2 and TRBJ1-2; unclear D gene. This CDR3 is built from 13 residues. Germline assignment: CDR1 SGHAT and CDR2 FQNNGV. Here the CDR3 DNA reads TGTGACAGCAGCTCCCGGGAGCCCTATGGCTACACCTTC. Translating it yields CDSSSREPYGYTF.

A note on this clonotype: One end of the junction does not line up with germline, which may come from a read error. The V call is TRBV29-1, the J call TRBJ2-5, with D possibly TRBD1 on 5 matching bases. This CDR3 is 14 amino acids long. Germline loops: CDR1 SQVTM, CDR2 ANQGSEA. CDR3 sequence reads: CSFRTSSFRETQCF. CDR3 in DNA: TGCAGCTTTAGGACATCATCGTTTCGAGAGACCCAGTGCTTC.

A note on this clonotype: This likely comes from a read error, as the CDR3 has no conserved phenylalanine or tryptophan at its end. The V call is TRBV13, the J call TRBJ2-7; D is ambiguous. CDR1 and CDR2 (germline): PRHDT, FYEKMQ (reference sequence). The CDR3 consists of 11 residues. The CDR3 region has the DNA TGTGCCAGCAGCCGCTCCTGCGAGCAGTACTCC. It is translated as CASSRSCEQYS.

In its sample, this clonotype was seen many times. This chain joins TRBV5-4 and TRBJ2-6; perhaps D is TRBD1 or TRBD2 (7 bases each). The V end was cut by 3 bases, the J end by 4 bases, with 20 bases between. Germline lookup yields CDR1 SGHNT and CDR2 YYREEE (reference sequence). The CDR3 length is 18 residues. CDR3 sequence: CASSWGGQLGSGANVLTF. The CDR3 DNA is TGTGCCAGCAGCTGGGGGGGACAGCTTGGATCCGGGGCCAACGTCCTGACTTTC.

The chain couples TRBV12-3 or TRBV12-4 to TRBJ2-3, with D maybe TRBD2 (5 bases). The CDR3 covers 17 residues. Between the trimmed V and J ends, which lost 5 bases and 7 bases, there was a span of 25 bases. CDR3 residues: CASSTTTAGLDTYTQYF. The CDR3 coding sequence is TGTGCCAGCAGTACAACTACCGCGGGTTTAGATACATATACGCAGTATTTT.

This clonotype was recorded once. The CDR3 sequence is CAWSLNRAWEQYF. The CDR3 bases are TGTGCCTGGAGCCTTAACAGAGCTTGGGAGCAGTACTTC. V is TRBV30 and J is TRBJ2-7; D unclear. The germline V gene has CDR1 GTSNPN and CDR2 SVGIG (reference sequence). Trimming took off 3 bases at V and 7 bases at J, with 16 bases between the two ends. This CDR3 is 13 amino acids long. Filled out from reference TRBV30 and TRBJ2-7, the complete variable domain reads SQTIHQWPATLVQPVGSPLSLECTVEGTSNPNLYWYRQAAGRGLQLLFYSVGIGQISSEVPQNLSASRPQDRQFILSSKKLLLSDSGFYLCAWSLNRAWEQYFGPGTRLTVT.

As regards this clonotype: Given a much more abundant clone one base away, this may be a read error. The gene calls are TRBV5-1 and TRBJ2-7; no clear D gene. Looked up from germline, CDR1 is SGHRS and CDR2 is YFSETQ. The CDR3 runs to 12 residues. The DNA of the CDR3 is TGCACCAGCAGCCTCCGGCCCTACGAGCAGTACTTC. Its translation: CTSSLRPYEQYF.

Worth noting for this clonotype: This is likely a read error, given that the CDR3 carries no conserved phenylalanine or tryptophan at its end. CDR3 in amino acids: CAISGSPAGGVDTQYI. CDR3 coding DNA: TGTGCCATCAGCGGTAGCCCGGCGGGAGGGGTGGATACGCAGTATATT. The chain joins TRBV11-3 to TRBJ2-3; 9 bases are a match to TRBD2. This CDR3 has 16 amino acids. The germline CDR1 and CDR2 sequences are SGHNT and YENEEA.

Only one count was recorded for this clonotype. One end of the junction varies from germline; a read error may be responsible. This chain uses TRBV7-2 with TRBJ1-4; D gene ambiguous. This CDR3 region has 12 residues. CDR1 and CDR2 (germline): SGHTA, FQGNSA. For the CDR3, the DNA is TGTGCCATCAGCTCCATGGAAGAAAAACTGTTTTTT. Translating gives CAISSMEEKLFF.

This clonotype was recorded at least ten times. This could be a read error, since a much larger clone is one nucleotide away. CDR3 bases: TGTGCCACCAGTGATCCCCCGGGCCAGGGGCAGCTCTTC. It encodes CATSDPPGQGQLF. The V gene is TRBV24-1, the J gene TRBJ2-1; D is possibly TRBD1 (6 bases). In germline, CDR1 is KGHDR, CDR2 SFDVKD. This CDR3 is built from 13 residues.

For this clonotype: No conserved phenylalanine or tryptophan is present at the end of the CDR3, so a read error is the likely explanation. No DNA is shown, since the ends of the CDR3 on it are uncertain; the CDR3 is the one TCRdb lists. V is TRBV11-2 and J is TRBJ2-1. Germline CDR1 reads SGHAT; CDR2 reads FQNNGV. The CDR3 sequence runs 13 residues, both termini included. CDR3 amino acids: CARSPMIEASLFL.

Note on this clonotype: The junction departs from germline at one end; a sequencing error may be responsible. This rearrangement joins TRBV11-3 to TRBJ2-7; 7 nucleotides align to TRBD1. Germline V CDR1 and CDR2: SGHNT, YENEEA. CDR3 length: 13 residues. The CDR3 region is CAGSMGQSYEQYF. For the CDR3, the DNA is TGTGCCGGCAGCATGGGACAGTCCTACGAGCAGTATTTC.

This clonotype was observed a single time. The rearrangement uses TRBV11-1 and TRBJ2-7; TRBD2 is a possible D gene (6 bases). CDR3 length: 15 amino acids. V was cut by 2 bases and J by 5 bases, with 16 bases left in between. Per the germline V gene, CDR1 is SGHAT and CDR2 is FQDESV (reference sequence). In DNA form, the CDR3 reads TGTGCCAGCAGCTTAACAGCATCGGGAGAACACGAGCAGTACTTC. This sequence encodes CASSLTASGEHEQYF.

The sample holds a few counts of this clonotype. Mismatch with germline at one junction end may stem from a read error. The V and J genes are TRBV5-1 and TRBJ2-7; a weak D match, TRBD2 (5 bases). CDR1 is SGHRS and CDR2 is YFSETQ in the germline V gene. There are 12 residues in the CDR3. This CDR3 is CASRHSDDEQYF. The DNA of the CDR3 is TGCGCCAGCAGACATAGCGACGACGAGCAATACTTC. Full variable domain (missing parts from reference TRBV5-1 and TRBJ2-7): KAGVTQTPRYLIKTRGQQVTLSCSPISGHRSVSWYQQTPGQGLQFLFEYFSETQRNKGNFPGRFSGRQFSNSRSEMNVSTLELGDSALYLCASRHSDDEQYFGPGTRLTVT.

This clonotype was found once. The junction does not match germline at one end; this may be a read error. V is TRBV5-6 and J is TRBJ1-5; 7 nucleotides match TRBD1. Looked up from germline, CDR1 is SGHDT and CDR2 is YYEEEE. This CDR3 has 15 amino acids. The CDR3 sequence is CASSFGGGVNQPQHF. DNA of the CDR3: TGTGCCAGCAGTTTCGGAGGGGGCGTCAATCAACCCCAGCATTTT. Using reference TRBV5-6 and TRBJ1-5 for the parts outside the CDR3, the full variable domain is DAGVTQSPTHLIKTRGQQVTLRCSPKSGHDTVSWYQQALGQGPQFIFQYYEEEERQRGNFPDRFSGHQFPNYSSELNVNALLLGDSALYLCASSFGGGVNQPQHFGDGTRLSIL.

On this clonotype: Given the absence of the conserved phenylalanine or tryptophan at the CDR3 end, a read error is likely. The chain has TRBV11-2 and TRBJ2-6; TRBD1 is a possible D gene (7 bases). V was cut by 5 bases and J by 4 bases, with 30 bases left in between. The CDR3 has 21 residues. Germline CDR1 SGHAT, CDR2 FQNNGV. For the CDR3, the DNA is TGTGCCAGCAGCATGGGGGGAGACAGGGTCATTTCCCTCTCAGGGGCCAACGTCCTGACTTCC. It codes for CASSMGGDRVISLSGANVLTS.

A note on this clonotype: The junction shows a germline mismatch at one end, possibly a read error. This sequence joins TRBV29-1 and TRBJ2-3, with TRBD2 identical over 8 bases. The CDR3 totals 14 residues. CDR1 and CDR2 (germline): SQVTM, ANQGSEA. CDR3 amino acids: CSVGTGGRPDTRYF. Written as DNA, the CDR3 is TGCAGCGTGGGGACCGGCGGGAGGCCAGATACGCGGTATTTT.

This clonotype was recorded only once. DNA for the CDR3: TGTGCCAGCAGCCAGACTAGCGGGAGCCTAGATACGCAGTATTTT. Translated, it gives CASSQTSGSLDTQYF. The gene calls are TRBV9 and TRBJ2-3; 12 bases are a match to TRBD2. V lost 4 bases and J lost 5; bases outside the gene matches: 5. Per the germline V gene, CDR1 is SGDLS and CDR2 is YYNGEE. The CDR3 has 15 residues.

Concerning this clonotype itself: The conserved final phenylalanine or tryptophan is absent from the CDR3, which likely points to a read error. The chain recombines TRBV28 with TRBJ1-4; D gene ambiguous. The CDR3 consists of 13 residues. Trimming took 9 bases from V and 7 from J, leaving 15 bases between them. The germline CDR1 and CDR2 sequences are MDHEN and SYDVKM. CDR3 in amino acids: CASSTTDTEKLFL. The CDR3 DNA is TGTGCCAGTAGTACAACCGACACTGAAAAACTGTTTTTG.